A selection of T cell receptor beta chains follows, all from one sample in a study of shared clonotypes between healthy human individuals. Here immunoSEQ multiplex PCR was the method, and the copy in TCRdb shows in-frame clones only, minus some. This table has approximately 2.3 million clones, 85% to 95% appearing once. The sequenced material came from naive CD4+ T cells from PBMCs. The receptors shown here come from a man aged 18 to 29 in good health. Some clones in this sample may be carry-over from other donors' samples. Each CDR3 is given with its conserved first and last residue. The D gene is left open where the match is weak. Not every row has a clone size; where given, it reads once, few, many or a size class.

d_gene	v_gene	abundance	j_gene	CDR3nt	CDR3aa
TRBD1	TRBV5-1	NA	TRBJ2-3	TGCGCCAGCAGCGGACAGGGGGCCACAGATACGCAGTATTTT	CASSGQGATDTQYF
NA	TRBV10-1	NA	TRBJ1-1	TGCGCCAGCAGGGGGGAAAACAGGAACACTGAAGCTTTCTTT	CASRGENRNTEAFF
TRBD1	TRBV7-2	NA	TRBJ1-1	TGTGCCAGCAGGCGCACAGGGGGCGACACTGAAGCTTTCTTT	CASRRTGGDTEAFF
NA	TRBV7-2	NA	TRBJ1-5	TGTGCCAGCAGCCACCGGGCAAATCAGCCCCAGCATTTT	CASSHRANQPQHF
NA	TRBV5-1	NA	TRBJ2-6	TGCGCCAGCAGCCCCCCGGGGACTGGGGCCAACGTCCTGACTTTC	CASSPPGTGANVLTF
NA	TRBV5-1	NA	TRBJ2-3	TGCGCCAGCAGCCCAGGACTAATCAGCACAGATACGCAGTATTTT	CASSPGLISTDTQYF
NA	TRBV5-4	NA	TRBJ1-3	TGTGCCAGCAGCTTGGAATCAGGGGCGAGTACTGGAAACACCATATATTTT	CASSLESGASTGNTIYF
NA	TRBV27	NA	TRBJ2-7	TGTGCCAGCAGTAGTAGCGGCCCCTACGAGCAGTACTTC	CASSSSGPYEQYF
NA	TRBV2	NA	TRBJ1-1	TGTGCCAGCAGTGACCGGGACCTAGAAGCTTTCTTT	CASSDRDLEAFF
TRBD2	TRBV7-2	NA	TRBJ2-5	TGTGCCAGCTCCCCCCAGGCACTAGCGGGACGAGAGACCCAGTACTTC	CASSPQALAGRETQYF
NA	TRBV11-2	NA	TRBJ2-7	TGTGCCAGCAGCTTTCTGGTCAGGCGGGACTCGCCCGGCGAGCAGTACTTC	CASSFLVRRDSPGEQYF
TRBD1	TRBV9	once	TRBJ2-7	TGTGCCAGCAGCGCTCAGGGGGCGCTCCCCTACGAGCAGTACTTC	CASSAQGALPYEQYF
NA	TRBV6-1	NA	TRBJ2-2	TGTGCCAGCAGTGATCAATCGCGGGGGCACGGGGAGCTGTTTTTT	CASSDQSRGHGELFF